This is a list of T cell receptor beta chains from one sample in a study of cytomegalovirus exposure and HLA in healthy donors. Some clones are missing from TCRdb's copy, which holds only in-frame ones; the method was immunoSEQ multiplex PCR. The sample consists of approximately 130,000 clones, 65% to 90% of them appearing once. Sample: PBMCs. The receptors stem from a man aged 50-59 years in good health and CMV-seronegative. CDR3s include the opening cysteine and the closing phenylalanine or tryptophan. The order of the fields is clone size, D gene, V gene, J gene, CDR3 DNA, CDR3 protein. A D gene is named only where the DNA matches it firmly. The size of a clone is reported for some rows only, either as once, few or many, or as a class for expanded clones.

clone size: NA
D gene: TRBD2
V gene: TRBV30
J gene: TRBJ2-1
CDR3 DNA: TGTGCCTGCCCGCGGGGGGGCCAGGGCAATGAGCAGTTCTTC
CDR3 protein: CACPRGGQGNEQFF

clone size: NA
D gene: TRBD1
V gene: TRBV5-1
J gene: TRBJ2-7
CDR3 DNA: TGCGCCAGCAGCTTGGGGGACAGTTACTCCTACGAGCAGTACTTC
CDR3 protein: CASSLGDSYSYEQYF

clone size: NA
D gene: NA
V gene: TRBV7-3
J gene: TRBJ2-3
CDR3 DNA: TGTGCCAGCAGCTTAAGGGGGGTTGGCACAGATACGCAGTATTTT
CDR3 protein: CASSLRGVGTDTQYF

clone size: NA
D gene: NA
V gene: TRBV5-1
J gene: TRBJ2-5
CDR3 DNA: TGCGCCAGCAAAGAAGAGGAGACCCAGTACTTC
CDR3 protein: CASKEEETQYF

clone size: NA
D gene: NA
V gene: TRBV11-2
J gene: TRBJ1-2
CDR3 DNA: TGTGCCAGCAGCTTAGCCCGGGGGGGCTTTATCTATGGCTACACCTTC
CDR3 protein: CASSLARGGFIYGYTF

clone size: NA
D gene: TRBD2
V gene: TRBV6-5
J gene: TRBJ2-1
CDR3 DNA: TGTGCCAGCAGTTTTAGCGGGACCAATTACAATGAGCAGTTCTTC
CDR3 protein: CASSFSGTNYNEQFF

clone size: NA
D gene: TRBD1
V gene: TRBV5-1
J gene: TRBJ1-5
CDR3 DNA: TGCGCCAGCAGCTTGGGGCAGGGGGACCAGCCCCAGCATTTT
CDR3 protein: CASSLGQGDQPQHF

clone size: NA
D gene: TRBD1
V gene: TRBV2
J gene: TRBJ2-3
CDR3 DNA: TGTGCCAGCAGTTCGGACAGGGGCACAGATACGCAGTATTTT
CDR3 protein: CASSSDRGTDTQYF

clone size: NA
D gene: TRBD2
V gene: TRBV13
J gene: TRBJ2-7
CDR3 DNA: TGTGCCAGCAGCCACAGAGGGAGGGCCAACTACGAGCAGTACTTC
CDR3 protein: CASSHRGRANYEQYF

clone size: NA
D gene: TRBD2
V gene: TRBV29-1
J gene: TRBJ2-1
CDR3 DNA: TGCAGCGTACTACCTGGAGGTAGCGGGGGCCACAATGAGCAGTTCTTC
CDR3 protein: CSVLPGGSGGHNEQFF

clone size: NA
D gene: TRBD2
V gene: TRBV7-3
J gene: TRBJ2-3
CDR3 DNA: TGTGCCAGCAGCTCAAGCGGGGGGCGGGTAGATACGCAGTATTTT
CDR3 protein: CASSSSGGRVDTQYF

clone size: NA
D gene: TRBD1
V gene: TRBV7-9
J gene: TRBJ2-3
CDR3 DNA: TGTGCCAGCAGCTCCTACCAGGGGGTAACGCAGTATTTT
CDR3 protein: CASSSYQGVTQYF

clone size: NA
D gene: NA
V gene: TRBV19
J gene: TRBJ1-5
CDR3 DNA: TGTGCCAGTAGTACAGGACAGCTTAGGGGGCCCCAGCATTTT
CDR3 protein: CASSTGQLRGPQHF

clone size: few
D gene: TRBD1
V gene: TRBV7-8
J gene: TRBJ2-5
CDR3 DNA: TGTGCCAGCAGCCCGAGACAGGGACGGACCCAGTACTTC
CDR3 protein: CASSPRQGRTQYF

clone size: NA
D gene: TRBD1
V gene: TRBV2
J gene: TRBJ1-1
CDR3 DNA: TGTGCCAGCAGTGACCACCGACAGGGGGCGGACACTGAAGCTTTCTTT
CDR3 protein: CASSDHRQGADTEAFF

clone size: few
D gene: NA
V gene: TRBV27
J gene: TRBJ2-3
CDR3 DNA: TGTGCCAGCACCGTACGGAGGGGCGGCACAGATACGCAGTATTTT
CDR3 protein: CASTVRRGGTDTQYF

clone size: once
D gene: TRBD1
V gene: TRBV5-1
J gene: TRBJ1-2
CDR3 DNA: TGCGCCAGCAGCGGAGGGACAGGGGGAAGTACTAACTATGGCTACACCTTC
CDR3 protein: CASSGGTGGSTNYGYTF

clone size: NA
D gene: NA
V gene: TRBV7-2
J gene: TRBJ2-5
CDR3 DNA: TGTGCCAGCAGCCCGGAGGGGACCTTTTACGGACAGTACTTC
CDR3 protein: CASSPEGTFYGQYF

clone size: NA
D gene: NA
V gene: TRBV13
J gene: TRBJ2-3
CDR3 DNA: TGTGCCAGCAGCTCCCGACAGGGCACAGATACGCAGTATTTT
CDR3 protein: CASSSRQGTDTQYF

clone size: NA
D gene: NA
V gene: TRBV2
J gene: TRBJ1-1
CDR3 DNA: TGTGCCAGCAGTGTTGAGGTGAACACTGAAGCTTTCTTT
CDR3 protein: CASSVEVNTEAFF

clone size: NA
D gene: NA
V gene: TRBV5-1
J gene: TRBJ1-1
CDR3 DNA: TGCGCCAGCAACCCCGGCGGGGCCACTGAAGCTTTCTTT
CDR3 protein: CASNPGGATEAFF

clone size: NA
D gene: NA
V gene: TRBV18
J gene: TRBJ2-5
CDR3 DNA: TGTGCCAGCTCACCACCGTCCGAGAAAGAGACCCAGTACTTC
CDR3 protein: CASSPPSEKETQYF

clone size: NA
D gene: TRBD1
V gene: TRBV4-2
J gene: TRBJ1-3
CDR3 DNA: TGTGCCAGCAGCCACACACGACAGGGGGCCTCTGGAAACACCATATATTTT
CDR3 protein: CASSHTRQGASGNTIYF

clone size: NA
D gene: NA
V gene: TRBV5-6
J gene: TRBJ2-3
CDR3 DNA: TGTGCCAGCAGCTTGGCCTACTGGCGGCGGAACACAGATACGCAGTATTTT
CDR3 protein: CASSLAYWRRNTDTQYF

clone size: NA
D gene: NA
V gene: TRBV18
J gene: TRBJ1-1
CDR3 DNA: TGTGCCAGCTCACCACAGGCTCCCAGGGGTAAGACTGAAGCTTTCTTT
CDR3 protein: CASSPQAPRGKTEAFF

clone size: NA
D gene: TRBD1
V gene: TRBV5-4
J gene: TRBJ1-2
CDR3 DNA: TGTGCCAGCAGCTTGGCCGTGACAGGGGCGGGGAACTACTATGGCTACACCTTC
CDR3 protein: CASSLAVTGAGNYYGYTF

clone size: NA
D gene: NA
V gene: TRBV7-3
J gene: TRBJ1-2
CDR3 DNA: TGTGCCAGCAGCGAGCAACAGGGTGGCTACACCTTC
CDR3 protein: CASSEQQGGYTF

clone size: NA
D gene: NA
V gene: TRBV5-1
J gene: TRBJ1-1
CDR3 DNA: TGCGCCAGCAGGAGTCTTCGGGGGAGCGTCGCTGAAGCTTTCTTT
CDR3 protein: CASRSLRGSVAEAFF

clone size: NA
D gene: TRBD1
V gene: TRBV20-1
J gene: TRBJ1-2
CDR3 DNA: TGCAGTGCAGGACAGGGGCCCGGCTACACCTTC
CDR3 protein: CSAGQGPGYTF

clone size: NA
D gene: TRBD2
V gene: TRBV7-9
J gene: TRBJ2-1
CDR3 DNA: TGTGCCAGCAGCTTAAGGCTAGCGGGGGGGGACAATGAGCAGTTCTTC
CDR3 protein: CASSLRLAGGDNEQFF

clone size: NA
D gene: NA
V gene: TRBV13
J gene: TRBJ2-3
CDR3 DNA: TGTGCCAGCAGCTTAGGCCCCGCAGATACGCAGTATTTT
CDR3 protein: CASSLGPADTQYF

clone size: NA
D gene: NA
V gene: TRBV6-5
J gene: TRBJ1-2
CDR3 DNA: TGTGCCAGCAGTTACGCCCGGGGGGGAGGCTACACCTTC
CDR3 protein: CASSYARGGGYTF

clone size: NA
D gene: NA
V gene: TRBV5-1
J gene: TRBJ2-7
CDR3 DNA: TGCGCCAGCAGCTCTCTTTACGAGCAGTACTTC
CDR3 protein: CASSSLYEQYF

clone size: NA
D gene: NA
V gene: TRBV30
J gene: TRBJ1-2
CDR3 DNA: TGTGCCTGGAGTGTACAGGATGGCTACACCTTC
CDR3 protein: CAWSVQDGYTF

clone size: few
D gene: TRBD1
V gene: TRBV9
J gene: TRBJ2-3
CDR3 DNA: TGTGCCAGCAGCGTCCGGACAGGTGGCACAGATACGCAGTATTTT
CDR3 protein: CASSVRTGGTDTQYF

clone size: NA
D gene: NA
V gene: TRBV19
J gene: TRBJ1-6
CDR3 DNA: TGTGCCAGTAGTATAAGGGACTTTAATTCACCCCTCCACTTT
CDR3 protein: CASSIRDFNSPLHF

clone size: once
D gene: NA
V gene: TRBV19
J gene: TRBJ2-3
CDR3 DNA: TGTGCCAGTAGTATCACGGGGTACGGCACAGATACGCAGTATTTT
CDR3 protein: CASSITGYGTDTQYF

clone size: NA
D gene: TRBD1
V gene: TRBV6-5
J gene: TRBJ1-4
CDR3 DNA: TGTGCCAGCAGTCAAAACCGACAGGGCGAAAAACTGTTTTTT
CDR3 protein: CASSQNRQGEKLFF

clone size: NA
D gene: TRBD1
V gene: TRBV19
J gene: TRBJ2-4
CDR3 DNA: TGTGCCAGCCAGAGTAGGGAGACAGGGAAAGGTAGGGACATTCAGTACTTC
CDR3 protein: CASQSRETGKGRDIQYF

clone size: NA
D gene: NA
V gene: TRBV6-5
J gene: TRBJ1-4
CDR3 DNA: TGTGCCAGCAGTTACTACGGGGAAAAACTGTTTTTT
CDR3 protein: CASSYYGEKLFF

clone size: few
D gene: TRBD1
V gene: TRBV15
J gene: TRBJ1-4
CDR3 DNA: TGTGCCACCAGCAGAGATTTAAGGGGGCGTACTAATGAAAAACTGTTTTTT
CDR3 protein: CATSRDLRGRTNEKLFF

clone size: few
D gene: NA
V gene: TRBV5-4
J gene: TRBJ1-6
CDR3 DNA: TGTGCCAGCAGCTTGGATCAGGGTGGGTATTCACCCCTCCACTTT
CDR3 protein: CASSLDQGGYSPLHF

clone size: NA
D gene: TRBD1
V gene: TRBV30
J gene: TRBJ2-7
CDR3 DNA: TGTGCCTGGAGGGCGACAGGGACCTACGAGCAGTACTTC
CDR3 protein: CAWRATGTYEQYF

clone size: NA
D gene: TRBD1
V gene: TRBV7-9
J gene: TRBJ1-6
CDR3 DNA: TGTGCCAGCAGCTTAACCAGACAGGGGAATCGTTCACCCCTCCACTTT
CDR3 protein: CASSLTRQGNRSPLHF

clone size: NA
D gene: NA
V gene: TRBV6-1
J gene: TRBJ1-4
CDR3 DNA: TGTGCCAGCAGTGATGATCTAAGGAGGGCAACTAATGAAAAACTGTTTTTT
CDR3 protein: CASSDDLRRATNEKLFF

clone size: NA
D gene: NA
V gene: TRBV2
J gene: TRBJ1-1
CDR3 DNA: TGTGCCAGCAGCGATAGGGGCATGAACACTGAAGCTTTCTTT
CDR3 protein: CASSDRGMNTEAFF

clone size: NA
D gene: NA
V gene: TRBV9
J gene: TRBJ1-1
CDR3 DNA: TGTGCCAGCAGCCCGGCGGTCACTGAAGCTTTCTTT
CDR3 protein: CASSPAVTEAFF